This T cell receptor (beta chain) was sequenced for a study of blood T cells in healthy people across ages (dated by TCRdb to about 2015). With regard to the full study: In model experiments, template switching captured about one uniquely barcoded TCR beta cDNA molecule for every two T cells. Age-related changes in TCR beta repertoire diversity were measured in the study by deep sequencing normalized with unique cDNA molecular identifiers. The donors were divided into four age groups: young (average approximately 16 years), middle-aged (under 40), aged (approximately 64) and long-lived (82). For two donors (one aged 18 to 29 and one aged 80 or older), the study analyzed two additional independent replicas of 1 million unique cDNA reads from the same blood draw.

Library preparation used 5' RACE. Data came from an Illumina HiSeq 2500. A second PCR of about 7 to 12 cycles was performed with a sample-barcoded 5' primer and a J-beta primer mix. A template-switch 5' adaptor carrying 12 random nucleotides introduced a unique molecular identifier onto each TCR beta cDNA molecule. Each sample yielded at least 2.5 million CDR3-containing paired-end reads. The Mint cDNA synthesis kit, primed by a TRBC-specific oligonucleotide, was used to synthesize first-strand cDNA from all RNA. All cDNA was treated with uracil-DNA glycosylase and then went through a first 18-cycle PCR with the universal primers M1SS and BC2_uni_R. The source study handled its data this way. For normalization, 1 million high-quality reads, each with a distinct molecular identifier, were randomly selected from each sample. Reads with shared molecular identifiers were discarded instead of being binned into consensus sequences. CDR3 identification, clonotype clustering and error correction used MiTCR with a Q25 quality threshold and the strictest error-elimination algorithm. A nonparametric unseen species model with Euler transformation was used to estimate lower-bound total TCR beta diversity. TCRdb redid the processing of the public reads, applying fastp at Q25 and MiXCR, and retained in-frame beta chains. Every distinct CDR3 protein forms one entry, paired with its most common genes and DNA. What appears here as the V and J calls and clone size reflects TCRdb's work, not the paper's. Here the sample has 450,000 to 650,000 distinct CDR3 sequences; under 30% occur a single time. Under 9% of the sample is in the top ten clones.

What the research found in general, with its limitations: Conclusive comparison of naive and antigen-experienced compartments was prevented by the profiling of bulk unsorted PBMCs. Observed TCR beta diversity per million T cells fell roughly linearly with age, and a significant reduction was already apparent by age about 36. Compared with the aged group, more naive CD4+ T cells, fewer expanded clones and increased TCR diversity were shown by the long-lived group, suggesting age selection. The CMV infection status of donors was not known, potentially confounding age-related changes in expanded clonotypes. A strong correlation was found between observed TCR beta diversity and the percentage of naive T cells measured by flow cytometry. Estimates of total diversity based on one million sequenced T cells were regarded as lower bounds and as underestimates.

The roughly 39 donors, aged 6 to 90 years, were systemically healthy Caucasian individuals from Russia. Approximately 9.3 milliliters of peripheral blood were drawn from each donor into EDTA-treated Vacutainer tubes. Ficoll-Paque density-gradient centrifugation was used to isolate PBMCs, with at least 7 million per sample. Trizol reagent was used to extract total RNA from PBMCs, with at least 6 micrograms per sample. For every donor, flow cytometry on a PBMC aliquot measured the percentage of naive CD45RAhigh/CD27high T cells. CDR1 and CDR2, looked up from the germline V gene (reference sequence), are DFQATT and SNEGSKA. The CDR3 goes from the cysteine to the phenylalanine over 11 residues. CDR3 DNA only is kept here, 33 bases in frame from base 1. A few counts support this clonotype. No cognate antigen has been identified for it. Per-base quality was not reported, and no clone a single base away is much larger than it.

Another study also made use of these data, one on T cells of mothers and their children. Looking at the second paper: Nine systemically healthy Caucasian individuals, comprising three mothers and their six children, were included as donors. cDNA synthesis consumed the entire amount of extracted RNA, loaded at 1.5 ug RNA in each 15 ul reaction. In the second PCR, the M1S primer added sample barcodes and 2-4 random nucleotides. Over 10 million TCR beta CDR3 reads came from each mother, compared with some 3 million reads from each child. Thymic selection shapes the output of TCR recombination in a similar way in related and unrelated pairs, and inherited differences have a minor effect. Related mother-child pairs always showed normalized repertoire overlap that was slightly higher than in unrelated mother-child pairs, though the difference was never significant. No persistent microchimeric T cell clones were found, with a detection sensitivity of 85 to 100 clones per million clonotypes. Deep NGS was used in the study to compare the TCR beta repertoires of mothers and children and to look for features that separate related mother-child pairs from unrelated individuals. The mean age was about 37 +/- 4 years for the mothers and approximately 11 +/- 4 years for the children. After adapters were ligated using NEBNext reagents, the libraries underwent 100+100 nt paired-end sequencing on an Illumina HiSeq 2000. Mother and child libraries were prepared a month apart and sequenced in separate runs to prevent cross-contamination. Between about 500,000 and 2,300,000 distinct TCR beta clonotypes were identified per donor. Naive TCR beta clonotypes were estimated from low-frequency clonotypes matched to each donor's FACS-determined naive share, without sorting.

The sequence derives from a boy aged 5-17 years in good health. Input material: blood. The chain was built from TRBV20-1 and TRBJ2-5; TRBD2 is perhaps the D gene, given 5 matching bases. The DNA end lines up better with TRBJ2-7; the J call may be wrong. The sequenced DNA is TGCAGTAACCGGGGAAACTACGAGCAGTACTTC. Translated, it reads CSNRGNYEQYF.